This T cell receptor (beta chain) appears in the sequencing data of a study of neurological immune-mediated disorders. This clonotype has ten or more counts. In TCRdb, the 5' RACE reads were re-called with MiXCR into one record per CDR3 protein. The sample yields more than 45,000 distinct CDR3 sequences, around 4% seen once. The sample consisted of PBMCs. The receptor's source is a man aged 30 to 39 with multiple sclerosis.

The CDR3 DNA reads TGTGCCAGCAGCGTAGTCTCCGGGGGCACTGAAGCTTTCTTT. Amino acid sequence: CASSVVSGGTEAFF. The chain employs TRBV9 and TRBJ1-1; the D gene is possibly TRBD1 (5 bases). V lost 0 bases and J lost 4, with 10 bases in between. The CDR3 covers 14 residues. Germline CDR1 reads SGDLS; CDR2 reads YYNGEE.